The entry below describes one T cell receptor beta chain. Its antigen is not known. Construction of the TCRbeta library involved unique molecular identifiers. TCRdb ran MiXCR on the PCR reads and lists one entry per CDR3 protein. In the table there are about 830,000 distinct CDR3 sequences, approximately 15% of which are singletons. The data derive from a study of T-cell reconstitution after alpha-beta-depleted transplantation in children. Whole-study findings and limits: It was reported that alpha-beta T cells came from several hundred expanded graft clones (about two months after transplant).

This receptor was obtained from a male patient aged 10 to 17 who had a stem cell transplant for acute lymphoblastic leukemia, so the T cells may come from the graft donor. The sample consisted of PBMCs, mostly from graft donor cells, taken 360 days after TCRalphabeta/CD19-depleted stem cell transplant.

The chain's CDR3 is CASSKGGQPDTEAFF. For the CDR3, the DNA is TGTGCCAGCAGCAAAGGGGGGCAGCCGGACACTGAAGCTTTCTTT. This sequence joins TRBV21-1 and TRBJ1-1; whether TRBD1, the table's D call, matches the DNA was not checked. TRBV21-1 is an annotated pseudogene. This CDR3 is built from 15 residues.